The 13 T cell receptor beta chains presented below share a single source sample, sequenced in a study of CD8 T cells in ankylosing spondylitis (dated by TCRdb to 2015 to 2018). Libraries were constructed by 5' RACE. Sequencer: Illumina HiSeq 2500. TCRdb trimmed public reads at Q25 via fastp, called clones via MiXCR and kept in-frame beta chains. One record per CDR3 amino acid sequence lists the most common genes and DNA. This sample comprises 200,000 to 250,000 distinct CDR3 sequences, roughly a third of them detected only once. Of the sample, roughly 4.2% is held by the ten largest clones. Sequenced input: blood, either unsorted or a sorted T cell fraction (not recorded which). The receptors shown here come from a male donor with ankylosing spondylitis or in good health (not recorded which).

V usage is TRBV24-1 and J usage is TRBJ1-5; tentative D call: TRBD1 (6 bases). V shed 2 bases and J shed 6 bases, with 19 bases lying between them. The length of the CDR3 is 17 residues. Germline values: CDR1 KGHDR, CDR2 SFDVKD. The CDR3 bases are TGTGCCACCAGTGATTCCCCGACAGGCCGAGGTGGTCAGCCCCAGCATTTT. It encodes CATSDSPTGRGGQPQHF.

The V call is TRBV4-2, the J call TRBJ2-7, with TRBD2 identical over 11 bases. J was trimmed by 4 bases and V by 3 bases; bases with no gene match: 5. Germline loops: CDR1 LGHNA, CDR2 YNFKEQ. CDR3 size: 15 residues. CDR3 protein: CASSQGLAEGYEQYF. The CDR3, as DNA: TGTGCCAGCAGCCAGGGACTAGCGGAGGGATACGAGCAGTACTTC.

This chain links TRBV10-1 with TRBJ1-1; perhaps TRBD1 as D (6 bases). With 3 bases removed from V and 4 bases from J, the gap between germline ends came to 9 bases. In germline, CDR1 is WNHNN, CDR2 SYGVQD (reference sequence). CDR3 length equals 13 residues. CDR3 sequence (DNA): TGCGCCAGCAGTGATTGGGGGGCCACTGAAGCTTTCTTT. Protein: CASSDWGATEAFF.

The chain joins TRBV9 to TRBJ2-2; possible D gene TRBD1, 5 bases. This CDR3 spans 15 amino acids. Germline CDR1 and CDR2: SGDLS and YYNGEE. Trimming took 0 bases from V and 4 from J, leaving 10 bases between them. DNA of the CDR3: TGTGCCAGCAGCGTAGGGGCCAGGGCCACCGGGGAGCTGTTTTTT. Protein product: CASSVGARATGELFF.

The J gene is TRBJ1-1, the V gene TRBV4-1, with 10 bases that match TRBD1. Germline V gene sequence: CDR1 MGHRA, CDR2 YSYEKL. The V segment lost 1 base and the J segment 2 bases; nucleotides outside the gene matches: 10. This CDR3 has 18 residues. The CDR3 is CASSQGYGTGARNTEAFF. CDR3 in DNA: TGCGCCAGCAGCCAAGGATATGGGACAGGGGCCAGAAACACTGAAGCTTTCTTT.

Only a few counts were recorded for this clonotype. V usage is TRBV12-3 or TRBV12-4 and J usage is TRBJ1-2, with unresolved D. The ends were cut back, 4 bases at V and 3 bases at J, with 15 bases in the middle. This CDR3 spans 15 amino acids. CDR3 in amino acids: CASSSTASGDYGYTF. The CDR3 bases are TGTGCCAGCAGTTCAACAGCCTCTGGTGACTATGGCTACACCTTC.

This clonotype was counted only a few times. The J gene is TRBJ1-1, the V gene TRBV20-1; 8 bases map to TRBD1. The CDR3 consists of 13 residues. The germline V gene has CDR1 DFQATT and CDR2 SNEGSKA (reference sequence). V trimming: 7 bases; J trimming: 2 bases; junction bases outside the gene matches: 6. This CDR3 reads CSVSDRVNTEAFF. CDR3 bases: TGCAGTGTTTCGGACAGGGTTAACACTGAAGCTTTCTTT.

The V call is TRBV7-3, the J call TRBJ2-1; 11 bases are a match to TRBD2. Germline V gene sequence: CDR1 SGHTA, CDR2 FQGTGA. The V segment lost 4 bases and the J segment 6 bases; nucleotides outside the gene matches: 5. CDR3 length: 15 amino acids. The CDR3 nucleotides are TGTGCCAGCAGCTATAGCGGGGGGGCCGGCAATGAGCAGTTCTTC. As protein: CASSYSGGAGNEQFF.

V is TRBV6-1 and J is TRBJ2-2, with 11 bases identical to TRBD1. The CDR3 spans 16 residues. The V segment lost 7 bases and the J segment 6 bases; nucleotides outside the gene matches: 10. The germline V gene encodes CDR1 MNHNS and CDR2 SASEGT. The DNA for the CDR3 is TGTGCCAGCACCAATTCCGGGACAGGGGGAGCCGGGGAGCTGTTTTTT. It is translated as CASTNSGTGGAGELFF.

The rearrangement links TRBV29-1 to TRBJ2-7, with a possible D match to TRBD2 (7 bases). V shed 5 bases and J shed 3 bases, with 14 bases lying between them. In germline, CDR1 is SQVTM, CDR2 ANQGSEA. This CDR3 comprises 13 residues. The CDR3 region has the DNA TGCAGCGTTCTAGGGGGGGACCGCTACGAGCAGTACTTC. Encoded protein: CSVLGGDRYEQYF.

The chain carries TRBV7-6 and TRBJ2-6, with 7 nucleotides matching TRBD2. J lost 9 bases, V lost 3 bases, and 2 bases had no gene match. The CDR3 is 13 amino acids. Germline CDR1 is SGHVS and CDR2 is FNYEAQ. CDR3 sequence reads: CASSFGEGNVLTF. CDR3 bases: TGTGCCAGCAGCTTCGGGGAGGGCAACGTCCTGACTTTC.

The chain recombines TRBV7-9 with TRBJ2-5; 11 nucleotides match TRBD2. Trimming at V came to 5 bases and at J to 1 base, leaving 6 bases not matched to a gene. The CDR3 has 16 residues. Germline V lookup: CDR1 SEHNR, CDR2 FQNEAQ (reference sequence). CDR3 nucleotide sequence: TGTGCCAGCAGCGACGGGACTAGCGGTCTCCAAGAGACCCAGTACTTC. It is translated as CASSDGTSGLQETQYF.

The chain is built from TRBV28 and TRBJ2-7; TRBD1 matches at 7 bases. Germline CDR1 and CDR2: MDHEN and SYDVKM. V shed 0 bases, J shed 1 base, and the junction held 0 bases outside the gene matches. This CDR3 has 14 amino acids. The CDR3 coding sequence is TGTGCCAGCAGTTTATGGGACAGGTCCTACGAGCAGTACTTC. It encodes CASSLWDRSYEQYF.